The 15 T cell receptor beta chains below all came from one sample that was sequenced in a study of blood T cell repertoires in COVID-19. Clones were read by immunoSEQ multiplex PCR, and TCRdb kept only the in-frame ones, dropping some. The sample records 150,000 to 180,000 clones, around 78% being singletons. The sequencing sample was made of peripheral blood. The receptors here all came from a man older than 75 with acute or convalescent COVID-19.

The chain has TRBV6-5 and TRBJ1-5; 8 nucleotides agree with TRBD1. V was pared by 6 bases and J by 1 base, with 5 bases of the junction left unmatched. From germline, CDR1 is MNHEY and CDR2 SVGAGI. CDR3 length: 15 residues. This chain's CDR3 is CASRTTGASNQPQHF. The CDR3 coding sequence is TGTGCCAGCAGAACGACAGGGGCGAGCAATCAGCCCCAGCATTTT.

This clone occurred a few times. This chain uses TRBV6-5 with TRBJ1-1; 10 bases are shared with TRBD1. J was trimmed by 1 base and V by 6 bases; bases with no gene match: 5. There are 15 residues in the CDR3. Germline V gene sequence: CDR1 MNHEY, CDR2 SVGAGI. The CDR3 here is CASREGQGWNTEAFF. The CDR3 DNA sequence: TGTGCCAGCAGGGAGGGACAGGGGTGGAACACTGAAGCTTTCTTT.

The rearrangement links TRBV27 to TRBJ1-5; 7 bases are shared with TRBD1. Germline V lookup: CDR1 MNHEY, CDR2 SMNVEV (reference sequence). CDR3 length: 16 amino acids. Unmatched junction bases numbered 12, after V lost 8 bases and J lost 2 bases. The CDR3 DNA sequence: TGTGCCAGCTCCTTACAGGGGAGTTTCGGCAATCAGCCCCAGCATTTT. It yields the protein CASSLQGSFGNQPQHF.

The V call is TRBV5-4, the J call TRBJ2-6; D not resolved. Germline V gene data show CDR1 as SGHNT and CDR2 as YYREEE (reference sequence). The V gene lost 9 bases and the J gene lost 4 bases, with 20 bases spanning the gap. This CDR3 contains 16 residues. The CDR3 nucleotides are TGTGCCACCCTAGACCCAAAACGCCGGGGGGCCAACGTCCTGACTTTC. It codes for CATLDPKRRGANVLTF.

V gene TRBV9 combines with J gene TRBJ2-5, with a possible D match to TRBD1 (7 bases). This CDR3 spans 14 amino acids. V dropped 0 bases and J dropped 4 bases, with 10 bases sitting between them. Germline lookup yields CDR1 SGDLS and CDR2 YYNGEE. As DNA, the CDR3 is TGTGCCAGCAGCGTAGCTCAGGGGGGAGAGACCCAGTACTTC. It specifies CASSVAQGGETQYF.

This chain uses TRBV4-2 with TRBJ2-7; 14 bases match TRBD2. The germline CDR1 and CDR2 sequences are LGHNA and YNFKEQ. This CDR3 contains 13 residues. The junction had 4 bases not matched to a gene; V was cut back by 4 bases and J by 11 bases. CDR3 in DNA: TGTGCCAGCAGCCTGGGGACTAGCGGGGGTGAGTACTTC. Residues: CASSLGTSGGEYF.

The gene calls are TRBV5-4 and TRBJ2-5; TRBD2 aligns across 8 bases. The CDR3 has 16 residues. J was trimmed by 3 bases and V by 4 bases; bases with no gene match: 11. Germline-derived CDR1 and CDR2 are SGHNT and YYREEE (reference sequence). The CDR3 sequence is CASSPPGRGGEETQYF. The CDR3 region has the DNA TGTGCCAGCAGCCCACCCGGTCGGGGGGGGGAAGAGACCCAGTACTTC.

This chain uses TRBV4-1 with TRBJ2-6, with D possibly TRBD1 on 6 matching bases. CDR3 length equals 19 residues. Germline loops: CDR1 MGHRA, CDR2 YSYEKL. Trimming stripped 4 bases from V and 0 bases from J, with 19 bases between. CDR3 nucleotides: TGCGCCAGCAGCCTTCTGGGGCAGGGGCCCTTCTCTGGGGCCAACGTCCTGACTTTC. This translates into CASSLLGQGPFSGANVLTF.

V is TRBV27 and J is TRBJ2-7; weak D call: TRBD1 (5 bases). This CDR3 is built from 13 residues. Germline CDR1 reads MNHEY; CDR2 reads SMNVEV (reference sequence). The germline V and J ends were trimmed by 5 bases and 5 bases, with 13 bases remaining between them. The CDR3 DNA follows: TGTGCCAGCAGTCCCCTCCTCAGGGACGAGCAGTACTTC. Its translation: CASSPLLRDEQYF.

The chain combines TRBV3-1 (or the pseudogene TRBV3-2) with TRBJ2-3; tentatively, D is TRBD1 (5 bases). This CDR3 comprises 13 residues. Per germline, CDR1 LGHDT and CDR2 YNNKEL (reference sequence). The ends were cut back, 1 base at V and 5 bases at J, with 7 bases in the middle. CDR3 sequence: CASSQVRGDTQYF. The CDR3 DNA is TGTGCCAGCAGCCAAGTAAGGGGAGATACGCAGTATTTT.

This chain joins TRBV19 and TRBJ2-7; 8 nucleotides match TRBD1. Germline lookup yields CDR1 LNHDA and CDR2 SQIVND (reference sequence). V trimming: 5 bases; J trimming: 2 bases; junction bases outside the gene matches: 2. The CDR3 has 13 residues. The CDR3: CASSPDRAYEQYF. DNA of the CDR3: TGTGCCAGTAGTCCGGACAGGGCCTACGAGCAGTACTTC.

This clone counts as medium-sized. The gene calls are TRBV3-1 (or the pseudogene TRBV3-2) and TRBJ1-1; 11 nucleotides match TRBD1. CDR1 is LGHDT, CDR2 YNNKEL, per germline (reference sequence). J gave up 5 bases and V 5 bases, and 4 bases lay outside the gene matches. This CDR3 has 14 residues. The CDR3 protein is CASSSGTGGTEAFF. The CDR3 nucleotides are TGTGCCAGCAGCTCTGGGACAGGGGGAACTGAAGCTTTCTTT.

This chain links TRBV12-3 or TRBV12-4 with TRBJ2-1; 7 nucleotides line up with TRBD2. With V trimmed by 6 bases and J by 8 bases, 7 bases remained unmatched. The CDR3 has 13 residues. CDR3 nucleotide sequence: TGTGCCAGCAGCTTTCTACGGGGGGATGAGCAGTTCTTC. Translating it yields CASSFLRGDEQFF.

V usage is TRBV5-1 and J usage is TRBJ2-3; 12 bases map to TRBD2. This CDR3 region has 18 residues. Germline CDR1 and CDR2: SGHRS and YFSETQ. Losses at the gene ends were 3 bases for V and 4 bases for J; bases not matched to a gene: 12. CDR3 residues: CASSSGLAGGAESDTQYF. The CDR3 DNA reads TGCGCCAGCAGCTCGGGACTAGCGGGTGGGGCAGAGTCAGATACGCAGTATTTT.

V is TRBV5-1 and J is TRBJ2-3; 11 positions agree with TRBD2. V dropped 0 bases and J dropped 2; count of bases not matched to a gene: 8. There are 18 residues in the CDR3. The germline CDR1 and CDR2 sequences are SGHRS and YFSETQ. This CDR3 reads CASSLVGTSGRTTDTQYF. In nucleotides, the CDR3 is TGCGCCAGCAGCTTGGTGGGGACTAGCGGTCGTACCACAGATACGCAGTATTTT.